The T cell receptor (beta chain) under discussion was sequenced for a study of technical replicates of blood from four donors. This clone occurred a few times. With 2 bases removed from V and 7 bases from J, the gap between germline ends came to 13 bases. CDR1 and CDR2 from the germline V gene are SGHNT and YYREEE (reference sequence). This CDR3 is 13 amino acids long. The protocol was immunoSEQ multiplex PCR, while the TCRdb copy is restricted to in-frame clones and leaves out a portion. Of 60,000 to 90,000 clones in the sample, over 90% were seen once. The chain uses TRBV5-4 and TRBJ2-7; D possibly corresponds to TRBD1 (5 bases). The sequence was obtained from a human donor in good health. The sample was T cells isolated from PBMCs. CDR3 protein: CASSLPRAREQYF. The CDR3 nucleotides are TGTGCCAGCAGCTTACCCAGGGCCCGGGAGCAGTACTTC.